A selection of T cell receptor beta chains follows, all from one sample in a study of technical replicates of blood from a handful of donors. Assay used: immunoSEQ multiplex PCR; TCRdb lists only in-frame clones, some missing. The sample lists about 83,000 clones; 92% were seen once. Sequencing input: T cells isolated from PBMCs. These receptors originate from a human donor in good health. Each CDR3 is given with its conserved first and last residue. The D gene is left open where the match is weak. Expanded clones get a size class; other rows say once, few or many, or leave the size out.

d_gene,j_gene,abundance,v_gene,CDR3aa,CDR3nt
-,TRBJ2-1,-,TRBV7-6,CASSFVNRRVVDEQFF,TGTGCCAGCAGCTTTGTTAACCGCAGGGTAGTTGATGAGCAGTTCTTC
-,TRBJ2-5,-,TRBV18,CASSYGVGETQYF,TGTGCCAGCTCTTACGGGGTTGGGGAGACCCAGTACTTC
-,TRBJ1-5,-,TRBV4-1,CASSQAGYSNQPQHF,TGCGCCAGCAGCCAAGCCGGTTATAGCAATCAGCCCCAGCATTTT
-,TRBJ2-7,few,TRBV5-6,CASSLGLEQYF,TGTGCCAGCAGCTTGGGTCTCGAGCAGTACTTC
TRBD1,TRBJ1-1,-,TRBV2,CASRLTSGTGVEAFF,TGTGCCAGCAGGCTTACCTCGGGGACAGGGGTAGAAGCTTTCTTT
TRBD2,TRBJ2-1,-,TRBV15,CATSSSGGAYNEQFF,TGTGCCACCAGCTCTAGCGGGGGGGCTTACAATGAGCAGTTCTTC
-,TRBJ1-2,-,TRBV28,CASSLPEAYGYTF,TGTGCCAGCAGTTTACCCGAGGCCTATGGCTACACCTTC
-,TRBJ2-1,-,TRBV23-1,CASSHLDSLGPEQFF,TGCGCCAGCAGTCACTTGGACAGCCTAGGGCCCGAGCAGTTCTTC
TRBD1,TRBJ2-2,-,TRBV6-5,CASSSAPGQATGELFF,TGTGCCAGCAGTTCCGCCCCGGGACAGGCCACCGGGGAGCTGTTTTTT
TRBD2,TRBJ2-3,-,TRBV29-1,CSVPTGGGTDTQYF,TGCAGCGTCCCGACTGGGGGGGGGACAGATACGCAGTATTTT
-,TRBJ2-7,-,TRBV5-8,CASSLLLYEQYF,TGTGCCAGCAGCTTATTACTCTACGAGCAGTACTTC
-,TRBJ2-1,-,TRBV7-6,CASSLSSPNEQFF,TGTGCCAGCAGCCTTTCTTCCCCCAATGAGCAGTTCTTC
-,TRBJ1-2,-,TRBV11-2,CASSSPRRSYGYTF,TGTGCCAGCAGCTCCCCCAGGAGGTCCTATGGCTACACCTTC
TRBD2,TRBJ2-7,-,TRBV27,CASSLRGLADPYEQYF,TGTGCCAGCAGTCTTCGCGGACTAGCGGACCCCTACGAGCAGTACTTC
-,TRBJ1-5,-,TRBV7-9,CASSVQGNQPQHF,TGTGCCAGCAGTGTTCAGGGAAATCAGCCCCAGCATTTT
TRBD1,TRBJ2-7,-,TRBV10-2,CASRTGAEQYF,TGCGCCAGCAGGACAGGGGCCGAGCAGTACTTC
TRBD1,TRBJ1-5,-,TRBV6-6,CASSYDRGQPQHF,TGTGCCAGCAGTTACGACAGGGGACAGCCCCAGCATTTT
-,TRBJ2-5,-,TRBV4-1,CASSQYAVQETQYF,TGCGCCAGCAGCCAATACGCGGTCCAAGAGACCCAGTACTTC
TRBD1,TRBJ1-1,-,TRBV5-4,CASSPEGRDRGRNTEAFF,TGTGCCAGCAGCCCTGAGGGGAGGGACAGGGGGAGAAACACTGAAGCTTTCTTT
TRBD1,TRBJ2-7,-,TRBV5-6,CASSLMTGASEQYF,TGTGCCAGCAGCTTGATGACAGGGGCATCCGAGCAGTACTTC
-,TRBJ2-7,once,TRBV7-9,CASSLGAYEQYF,TGTGCCAGCAGCTTAGGAGCCTACGAGCAGTACTTC
TRBD2,TRBJ2-7,-,TRBV10-3,CAATTGTSGTDEQYF,TGTGCCGCTACTACTGGGACTAGCGGGACTGACGAGCAGTACTTC
TRBD1,TRBJ1-1,-,TRBV19,CASRGQGALTEAFF,TGTGCCAGTAGGGGACAGGGGGCTCTGACTGAAGCTTTCTTT
-,TRBJ2-5,-,TRBV28,CASRDPTQGRETQETQYF,TGTGCCAGCAGGGATCCAACTCAGGGAAGAGAAACCCAAGAGACCCAGTACTTC
-,TRBJ2-2,once,TRBV11-2,CASIPTPSWPGELFF,TGTGCCAGCATCCCGACTCCCTCTTGGCCCGGGGAGCTGTTTTTT
TRBD1,TRBJ2-4,-,TRBV4-2,CASSQDPTGATNIQYF,TGTGCCAGCAGCCAAGATCCAACAGGGGCGACAAACATTCAGTACTTC
-,TRBJ2-1,-,TRBV11-1,CASSPTSYNEQFF,TGTGCCAGCAGCCCGACTAGCTACAATGAGCAGTTCTTC
-,TRBJ2-6,-,TRBV7-2,CASSSSTPFYGANVLTF,TGTGCCAGCAGCTCCTCAACTCCCTTCTACGGGGCCAACGTCCTGACTTTC
-,TRBJ1-3,-,TRBV5-5,CASSFGGDRVLANTIYF,TGTGCCAGCAGCTTTGGGGGGGATCGAGTCTTGGCAAACACCATATATTTT
TRBD2,TRBJ2-1,-,TRBV2,CASTGGTSGVGWDEQFF,TGTGCCAGCACGGGGGGGACTAGCGGGGTAGGGTGGGATGAGCAGTTCTTC
TRBD1,TRBJ2-7,-,TRBV5-1,CASSPTGGSHEQYF,TGCGCCAGCAGCCCGACAGGGGGGTCCCACGAGCAGTACTTC
-,TRBJ2-6,-,TRBV5-8,CASSFTLYSGANVLTF,TGTGCCAGCAGCTTCACCCTCTACTCTGGGGCCAACGTCCTGACTTTC
-,TRBJ1-4,-,TRBV6-1,CASTYRDEKLFF,TGTGCCAGCACCTACCGGGATGAAAAACTGTTTTTT
TRBD1,TRBJ1-4,-,TRBV30,CAWKILQGLATNEKLFF,TGTGCCTGGAAGATACTACAGGGGCTCGCAACTAATGAAAAACTGTTTTTT
TRBD1,TRBJ2-7,-,TRBV18,CASSPQSGQGSYEQYF,TGTGCCAGCTCACCACAGTCGGGACAGGGAAGCTACGAGCAGTACTTC
-,TRBJ1-1,-,TRBV28,CASRAGIGTEAFF,TGTGCCAGTCGCGCGGGGATCGGCACTGAAGCTTTCTTT
TRBD1,TRBJ1-2,-,TRBV10-2,CASTGQGASGYTF,TGCGCCAGCACCGGACAGGGGGCTTCGGGCTACACCTTC
TRBD1,TRBJ1-2,-,TRBV30,CAWSARGHGYTF,TGTGCCTGGAGTGCAAGGGGGCATGGCTACACCTTC
TRBD1,TRBJ1-2,-,TRBV28,CASSDPGQGVGYTF,TGTGCCAGCAGTGACCCAGGACAGGGGGTGGGCTACACCTTC
-,TRBJ1-5,-,TRBV2,CASHSGHLDSNQPQHF,TGTGCCAGCCATAGCGGGCACTTAGATAGCAATCAGCCCCAGCATTTT
TRBD2,TRBJ2-1,-,TRBV9,CASSVSGTSGGLQINEQFF,TGTGCCAGCAGCGTAAGTGGGACTAGCGGGGGGCTACAGATCAATGAGCAGTTCTTC
TRBD2,TRBJ2-7,-,TRBV27,CASSFWTSGALSPYEQYF,TGTGCCAGCAGTTTTTGGACTAGCGGGGCCCTCTCTCCCTACGAGCAGTACTTC
-,TRBJ2-1,-,TRBV27,CASSPGGIGRRADYNEQFF,TGTGCCAGCAGCCCAGGGGGGATAGGGCGGCGCGCCGATTACAATGAGCAGTTCTTC
TRBD2,TRBJ2-1,-,TRBV2,CASSRGLAGSNEQFF,TGTGCCAGCAGTCGGGGTTTAGCGGGATCCAATGAGCAGTTCTTC
TRBD1,TRBJ2-2,-,TRBV5-6,CASSRDRTNTGELFF,TGTGCCAGCAGCAGGGACAGGACGAACACCGGGGAGCTGTTTTTT
TRBD2,TRBJ2-3,-,TRBV5-4,CASSFSPSGSSQYF,TGTGCCAGCAGCTTTTCCCCGAGCGGGAGTTCGCAGTATTTT
-,TRBJ2-7,-,TRBV5-1,CASSLGDTTREQYF,TGCGCCAGCAGCTTGGGGGACACTACCCGGGAGCAGTACTTC
TRBD2,TRBJ2-1,-,TRBV7-9,CASRPPVGEGYNEQFF,TGTGCCAGCAGACCCCCCGTCGGGGAGGGGTACAATGAGCAGTTCTTC
-,TRBJ1-1,few,TRBV7-9,CASSFAIGTEAFF,TGTGCCAGCAGCTTTGCCATCGGCACTGAAGCTTTCTTT
-,TRBJ1-2,-,TRBV5-4,CASRDPGGSYGYTF,TGTGCCAGCAGGGACCCCGGAGGGAGCTATGGCTACACCTTC
TRBD1,TRBJ2-6,-,TRBV28,CASRRDSSRSGANVLTF,TGTGCCAGCAGGAGGGACAGTTCCCGCTCTGGGGCCAACGTCCTGACTTTC
-,TRBJ1-2,-,TRBV6-5,CASSYFAGRNYGYTF,TGTGCCAGCAGTTACTTTGCAGGCAGGAACTATGGCTACACCTTC
-,TRBJ1-1,-,TRBV29-1,CSGTVANTEAFF,TGCAGCGGGACAGTTGCAAACACTGAAGCTTTCTTT
TRBD2,TRBJ2-3,-,TRBV5-1,CASSPGLAADTQYF,TGCGCCAGCAGCCCGGGACTAGCAGCAGATACGCAGTATTTT
-,TRBJ1-3,-,TRBV7-6,CASSTGLSGNTIYF,TGTGCCAGCAGCACAGGTCTCTCTGGAAACACCATATATTTT
TRBD2,TRBJ2-1,-,TRBV6-6,CASTPWVGAGGNEQFF,TGTGCCAGCACCCCTTGGGTAGGGGCGGGAGGGAATGAGCAGTTCTTC
-,TRBJ1-5,-,TRBV7-9,CASSAQGNQPQHF,TGTGCCAGCAGCGCCCAGGGGAACCAGCCCCAGCATTTT
TRBD1,TRBJ1-1,once,TRBV19,CARLIHRGLANTEAFF,TGTGCCAGACTCATTCACAGGGGGCTTGCGAACACTGAAGCTTTCTTT
TRBD1,TRBJ2-4,-,TRBV28,CASRAPARGLAKNIQYF,TGTGCCAGCAGAGCCCCAGCCAGGGGGCTAGCCAAAAACATTCAGTACTTC